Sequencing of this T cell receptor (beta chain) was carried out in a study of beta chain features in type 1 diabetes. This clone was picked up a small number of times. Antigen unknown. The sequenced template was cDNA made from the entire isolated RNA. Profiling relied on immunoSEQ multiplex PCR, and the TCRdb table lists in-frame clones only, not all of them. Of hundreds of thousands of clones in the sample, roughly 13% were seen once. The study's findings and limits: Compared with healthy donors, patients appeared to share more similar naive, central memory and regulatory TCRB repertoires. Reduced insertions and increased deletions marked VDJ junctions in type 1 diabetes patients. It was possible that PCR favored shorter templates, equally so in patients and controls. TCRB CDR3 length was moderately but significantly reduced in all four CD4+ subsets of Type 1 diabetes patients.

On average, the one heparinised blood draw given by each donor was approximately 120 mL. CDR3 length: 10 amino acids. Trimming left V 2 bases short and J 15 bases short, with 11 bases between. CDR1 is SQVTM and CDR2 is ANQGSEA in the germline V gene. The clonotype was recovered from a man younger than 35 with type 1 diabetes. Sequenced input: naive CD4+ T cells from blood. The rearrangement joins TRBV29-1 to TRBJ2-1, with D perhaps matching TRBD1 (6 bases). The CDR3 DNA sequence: TGCAGCGTTGAAACGACAGGACTGTTCTTC. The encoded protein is CSVETTGLFF.